This T cell receptor beta chain was obtained from a study of T cell responses to AZD1222 COVID-19 vaccine. This table comes from immunoSEQ multiplex PCR, and its TCRdb copy is limited to in-frame clones, with some not included. The table includes tens of thousands of clones, roughly 87% detected once. Second doses at about 4 or about 12 weeks were pooled. As regards this clone: The target antigen is unknown.

Germline lookup yields CDR1 DFQATT and CDR2 SNEGSKA (reference sequence). Trimming stripped 3 bases from V and 1 base from J, with 15 bases between. The CDR3 covers 15 residues. General observations from the study: Dominant CD4 TCR responses targeted spike regions 160-218 and 743-854.

The receptor comes from an adult who received the AZD1222 COVID-19 vaccine. This specimen consisted of peripheral blood, obtained 28 days after the second AZD1222 dose. J is TRBJ1-1 and V is TRBV20-1, with D perhaps matching TRBD1 (6 bases). The CDR3 DNA is TGCAGTGCTAGTCAACCCGGACAGAAGAACACTGAAGCTTTCTTT. The encoded protein is CSASQPGQKNTEAFF.